Presented here are 9 T cell receptor beta chains from one specimen sequenced in a study of blood T cell repertoires in COVID-19. Assay used: immunoSEQ multiplex PCR; TCRdb lists only in-frame clones, some missing. In the table there are 150,000 to 200,000 clones, 92% of which are singletons. The specimen sequenced was peripheral blood. These receptors came from a young man with COVID-19, enrolled during active disease.

The chain combines TRBV27 with TRBJ1-3, with D possibly being TRBD1 (5 bases). CDR3 length: 16 amino acids. The V end was cut by 5 bases, the J end by 3 bases, with 17 bases between. Germline V gene sequence: CDR1 MNHEY, CDR2 SMNVEV (reference sequence). The CDR3 spells CASSLTQAGIGNTIYF. The DNA of the CDR3 is TGTGCCAGCAGTCTCACCCAGGCAGGGATTGGAAACACCATATATTTT.

The V and J genes are TRBV7-9 and TRBJ1-1, with 7 bases that match TRBD1. The junction had 7 bases not matched to a gene; V was cut back by 2 bases and J by 4 bases. The CDR3 sequence is 15 residues long. Germline V gene sequence: CDR1 SEHNR, CDR2 FQNEAQ (reference sequence). This CDR3 is CASSLQGVRFTEAFF. The DNA for the CDR3 is TGTGCCAGCAGCTTACAGGGGGTCCGGTTCACTGAAGCTTTCTTT.

The chain recombines TRBV6-4 with TRBJ2-7; possible D gene TRBD1, 8 bases. This CDR3 contains 16 residues. Trimming removed 2 bases from V and 6 bases from J, with 20 bases in between. Germline values: CDR1 MRHNA, CDR2 SNTAGT. This chain's CDR3 is CASSDGRGTGLREQYF. The DNA of the CDR3 is TGTGCCAGCAGTGACGGGCGGGGGACAGGTCTACGCGAGCAGTACTTC.

This clone is a singleton in its sample. The V call is TRBV9, the J call TRBJ2-5, with 9 bases aligning to TRBD2. The CDR3 sequence is 16 residues long. Trimming at V came to 0 bases and at J to 4 bases, leaving 7 bases not matched to a gene. Germline lookup yields CDR1 SGDLS and CDR2 YYNGEE. CDR3 region: CASSVGLAGLGETQYF. The CDR3 DNA sequence: TGTGCCAGCAGCGTAGGCCTAGCGGGATTGGGAGAGACCCAGTACTTC.

The chain combines TRBV10-3 with TRBJ1-1; the match to TRBD1 covers 11 bases. The CDR3 totals 16 residues. The germline CDR1 and CDR2 sequences are ENHRY and SYGVKD. After removal of 6 bases from V and 1 base from J, the junction contained 7 bases not matched to a gene. In nucleotides, the CDR3 is TGTGCCATCAGGCCTCGGACAGGGGGCGAGAACACTGAAGCTTTCTTT. Encoded protein: CAIRPRTGGENTEAFF.

The rearrangement uses TRBV5-6 and TRBJ1-6; possibly TRBD1 for D (5 bases). V was trimmed by 0 bases and J by 0 bases, leaving 10 bases between them. The CDR3 consists of 17 residues. Germline V gene lookup returns CDR1 SGHDT and CDR2 YYEEEE. CDR3 region: CASSLDRLSSYNSPLHF. The CDR3 coding sequence is TGTGCCAGCAGCTTGGACAGGCTTAGCTCCTATAATTCACCCCTCCACTTT. Full variable domain (rest looked up from reference TRBV5-6 and TRBJ1-6): DAGVTQSPTHLIKTRGQQVTLRCSPKSGHDTVSWYQQALGQGPQFIFQYYEEEERQRGNFPDRFSGHQFPNYSSELNVNALLLGDSALYLCASSLDRLSSYNSPLHFGNGTRLTVT.

The chain links TRBV4-2 to TRBJ2-1, with 12 positions matching TRBD1. The CDR3 is made up of 17 amino acids. With V trimmed by 1 base and J by 7 bases, 8 bases remained unmatched. Germline CDR1 and CDR2: LGHNA and YNFKEQ. The CDR3 reads CASSQVPGQGALNEQFF. The CDR3 nucleotides are TGTGCCAGCAGCCAAGTTCCGGGACAGGGGGCGTTGAATGAGCAGTTCTTC.

V and J are TRBV10-3 and TRBJ2-6, with 7 bases matching TRBD1. The junction had 4 bases not matched to a gene; V was cut back by 6 bases and J by 2 bases. The germline CDR1 and CDR2 sequences are ENHRY and SYGVKD. The length of the CDR3 is 15 residues. The chain's CDR3 is CAISDRVAGANVLTF. The CDR3 nucleotides are TGTGCCATCAGCGACAGGGTGGCTGGGGCCAACGTCCTGACTTTC.

V is TRBV25-1 and J is TRBJ1-4, with D possibly TRBD1 on 5 matching bases. The V end was cut by 1 base, the J end by 7 bases, with 16 bases between. Germline CDR1 reads MGHDK; CDR2 reads SYGVNS. This CDR3 contains 16 residues. The CDR3 protein is CASSEWGAGWTEKLFF. The CDR3 coding sequence is TGTGCCAGCAGTGAATGGGGTGCAGGGTGGACTGAAAAACTGTTTTTT.